These 4 T cell receptor beta chains were all obtained from the same sample, sequenced in a study of blood T cell repertoires in COVID-19. Libraries were prepared by immunoSEQ multiplex PCR; TCRdb keeps only in-frame clonotypes and omits some of them. Seen here are over 75,000 clones, 91% observed once, and the top ten hold 2% to 2.5%. Sequencing was done on a sample of peripheral blood. The receptors derive from a human donor with active COVID-19. The donor label of this sample is uncertain.

V usage is TRBV7-9 and J usage is TRBJ2-6; a possible D gene is TRBD1 (6 bases). The CDR3 loop spans 18 amino acids. The germline CDR1 and CDR2 sequences are SEHNR and FQNEAQ (reference sequence). The V and J ends lost 1 base and 3 bases respectively, with 16 bases between them. The CDR3 sequence: CASSLVPPQGRGANVLTF. For the CDR3, the DNA is TGTGCCAGCAGCTTAGTCCCACCCCAGGGGCGTGGGGCCAACGTCCTGACTTTC.

This chain connects TRBV19 to TRBJ1-6; 11 bases align to TRBD1. CDR1 is LNHDA and CDR2 is SQIVND in the germline V gene (reference sequence). V lost 11 bases to trimming and J lost 7 bases; unmatched junction nucleotides: 4. This CDR3 spans 13 amino acids. CDR3 sequence: CAGQGARNSPLHF. The DNA for the CDR3 is TGTGCCGGACAGGGGGCGCGGAATTCACCCCTCCACTTT.

The CDR3 reads CASSPEGGTGLTDTQYF. The CDR3 DNA reads TGTGCCAGCAGCCCGGAGGGGGGGACCGGTTTGACAGATACGCAGTATTTT. The chain recombines TRBV5-4 with TRBJ2-3; maybe TRBD2 (7 bases). Trimming shortened V by 4 bases and J by 3 bases, and 21 bases separated the two germline ends. Germline CDR1 reads SGHNT; CDR2 reads YYREEE (reference sequence). The CDR3 length is 17 residues.

The V and J genes are TRBV6-4 and TRBJ2-1; 9 nucleotides align to TRBD1. Germline CDR1 MRHNA, CDR2 SNTAGT. The CDR3 sequence is 16 residues long. V gave up 1 base and J gave up 7 bases; unmatched junction bases: 8. The CDR3 region is CASSDFTGQGRNEQFF. CDR3 sequence (DNA): TGTGCCAGCAGTGACTTCACGGGACAGGGAAGAAATGAGCAGTTCTTC.